Reported below is one T cell receptor (beta chain). Its antigen is currently unknown. This CDR3 spans 15 amino acids. The germline CDR1 and CDR2 sequences are SGHTA and FQGNSA. Trimming removed 4 bases from V and 6 bases from J; junction bases left unmatched: 7. Produced via immunoSEQ multiplex PCR; TCRdb's table is partial and in-frame only. The profile shows roughly 100,000 clones, around three quarters of them singletons. The data were taken from a study of Ad26.COV2.S vaccination and SARS-CoV-2 variants. The study's findings and limits: The TCR breadth and depth analyses may have produced an underestimate of total T cell responses. Recipients of either vaccine or placebo displayed similar breadth of non-spike TCRs. The study found higher spike-specific TCR breadth in vaccine than placebo recipients.

The source was peripheral blood, collected after recovery from COVID-19. The chain recombines TRBV7-2 with TRBJ2-1; 9 nucleotides match TRBD1. The receptor was derived from a human donor who had recovered from COVID-19. The CDR3 DNA sequence: TGTGCCAGCAGCTGGGGACAGGGAACGGGCAATGAGCAGTTCTTC. Translating it yields CASSWGQGTGNEQFF.